Given below is one TCR beta chain in context. This specimen belongs to a study of blood T cell repertoires in COVID-19. In the study overall: PBMCs, B-cell-depleted T cells, or T cells provided the cDNA or gDNA that made up the material.

Assay used: immunoSEQ multiplex PCR; TCRdb lists only in-frame clones, some missing. The sample includes about 160,000 clones, around 90% of them seen just once. This clonotype originated in a woman aged 55 to 70 who had recovered from COVID-19. The sample comprised peripheral blood.

The CDR3 here is CASRRSGGIGNSPLHF. The DNA of the CDR3 is TGTGCCAGCAGACGGTCGGGGGGCATCGGGAATTCACCCCTCCACTTT. V and J are TRBV28 and TRBJ1-6, with TRBD1 as a possible D gene (6 bases). V was trimmed by 6 bases and J by 7 bases, leaving 19 bases between them. This CDR3 has 16 amino acids. Germline assignment: CDR1 MDHEN and CDR2 SYDVKM.